This T cell receptor beta chain was sequenced during a study of response to subunit inactivated influenza vaccine. General study results and limits: Authors suggested that a seasonal influenza vaccination recruits few new T cells each time.

Using its own MiXCR run on the RT-PCR reads, TCRdb lists one record per CDR3 protein. The sample has hundreds of thousands of distinct CDR3 sequences, over 11% seen once. This clonotype was recorded a few times. Antigen specificity is unknown. This specimen was PBMCs from blood, taken less than 15 days before vaccination. This receptor was taken from a man aged 45-60 years who received an inactivated influenza vaccine.

The CDR3 spells CASSQEVIWQGSLYNEQFF. The CDR3 nucleotides read TGCGCCAGCAGCCAAGAAGTCATTTGGCAGGGGAGCCTCTACAATGAGCAGTTCTTC. The chain has TRBV4-3 and TRBJ2-1; the D gene is possibly TRBD1 (6 bases). The CDR3 contains 19 residues. Between the trimmed V and J ends, which lost 0 bases and 3 bases, there was a span of 21 bases. Per the germline V gene, CDR1 is LGHNA and CDR2 is YSLEER.